This T cell receptor beta chain was identified in a study of cytomegalovirus exposure and HLA in healthy donors. Comments on this clone: Antigen unknown. At one of its ends the junction is not consistent with the germline gene, which may arise from a read error.

This CDR3 spans 16 amino acids. Germline loops: CDR1 SSHAT, CDR2 FNYEAQ (reference sequence). General study results and limits: Most TCR sequences showed up rarely, but some public TCRs showed up in many donors. Altogether, 150 to 200 TCR beta chains were recorded as cytomegalovirus-associated.

Primers included in the PCR were 60 Vbeta and 13 Jbeta primers. Measured with immunoSEQ multiplex PCR; TCRdb has only the in-frame clones, and not every one. The sample includes over 65,000 clones, 65% to 85% of them seen just once. The chain carries TRBV7-7 and TRBJ2-1; tentatively, D is TRBD2 (5 bases). The source is a woman aged 30 to 39 in good health and CMV-seronegative. Sequencing was done on a sample of PBMCs. The CDR3 here is CASSLAPTFSYNEQFF. The CDR3 DNA is TGTGCTAGCAGCTTAGCGCCAACTTTTTCCTACAATGAGCAGTTCTTC.